This T cell receptor (beta chain) was recovered during a study of T cells after yellow fever vaccination. Trimming at V came to 6 bases and at J to 7 bases, leaving 10 bases not matched to a gene. The CDR3 contains 13 residues. Germline V gives CDR1 DFQATT, CDR2 SNEGSKA (reference sequence). Study outcomes and limitations: Booster samples showed a return of most primary-vaccination clones (about 97% CD4, 80% to 90% CD8).

This clonotype was picked up many times. Its antigen remains unknown. A single record per CDR3 protein comes from TCRdb applying MiXCR to the 5' RACE reads. Of roughly 300,000 distinct CDR3 sequences in the sample, about 6.6% were seen once. The chain employs TRBV20-1 and TRBJ1-1, with 8 bases fitting TRBD1. This TCR came from a man aged 18 to 30 who received the YFV17D yellow fever vaccine. The starting material was PBMCs, obtained approximately 40 days after the first yellow fever vaccination. The DNA for the CDR3 is TGCAGTGCGACGACAGGGGCGGTGTTTGAAGCTTTCTTT. The encoded protein is CSATTGAVFEAFF.